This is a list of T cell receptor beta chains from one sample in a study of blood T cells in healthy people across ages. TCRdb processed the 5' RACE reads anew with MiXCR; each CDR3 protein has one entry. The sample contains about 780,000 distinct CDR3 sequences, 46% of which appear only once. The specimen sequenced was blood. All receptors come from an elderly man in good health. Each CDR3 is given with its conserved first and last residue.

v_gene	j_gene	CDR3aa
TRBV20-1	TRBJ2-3	CSARGGSASTDTQYF
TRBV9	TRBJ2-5	CASSLRTSGGPQQETQYF
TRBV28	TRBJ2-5	CASSPAGQGKETQYF
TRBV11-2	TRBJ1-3	CASSLVNSGNTIYF
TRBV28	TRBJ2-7	CASSFGGSTHEQYF
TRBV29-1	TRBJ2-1	CSVAGVRNNEQFF
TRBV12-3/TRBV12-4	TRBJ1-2	CASKGRGAGYTF
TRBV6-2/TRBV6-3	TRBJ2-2	CASSYQRGTGELFF
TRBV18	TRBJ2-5	CASSPSSQSQETQYF
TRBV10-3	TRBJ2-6	CAISVGRARGANVLTF
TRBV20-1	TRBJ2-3	CSVREDTQYF